Below are 3 T cell receptor beta chains sequenced from a single sample in a study of Ad26.COV2.S vaccination and SARS-CoV-2 variants. The repertoire was sequenced with immunoSEQ multiplex PCR; TCRdb's copy has only in-frame clones and lacks some. The sample carries 300,000 to 400,000 clones, around 86% recorded once. Indicated treatment: roughly 18 received Ad26.COV2.S at low or high dose, single or two shots; about 5 received placebo; per-sample allocation not given. Sampling took place 63 days after the first vaccine or placebo injection. The sample was peripheral blood, taken in a trial of Ad26.COV2.S vaccine versus placebo. The receptors come from a person between 18 and 60 years old who received the Ad26.COV2.S COVID-19 vaccine or a placebo.

This clone has only one observation. The chain recombines TRBV3-1 (or the pseudogene TRBV3-2) with TRBJ2-3, with D perhaps matching TRBD1 (5 bases). V was shortened by 3 bases and J by 0 bases, with 13 bases between the two germline ends. The CDR3 sequence is 16 residues long. From germline, CDR1 is LGHDT and CDR2 YNNKEL (reference sequence). The CDR3 reads CASSQVAGSSTDTQYF. In nucleotides, the CDR3 is TGTGCCAGCAGCCAGGTGGCAGGGTCCAGCACAGATACGCAGTATTTT.

V usage is TRBV11-2 and J usage is TRBJ2-1; 8 bases are a match to TRBD2. The CDR3 is 15 amino acids. Trimming took 2 bases from V and 9 from J; bases not matched to a gene: 9. Germline V lookup: CDR1 SGHAT, CDR2 FQNNGV. CDR3 residues: CASSLRRGATAEQFF. The CDR3 DNA is TGTGCCAGCAGCTTAAGGCGGGGGGCGACCGCTGAGCAGTTCTTC.

The chain has TRBV3-1 (or the pseudogene TRBV3-2) and TRBJ1-6; D ambiguous. With 5 bases removed from V and 14 bases from J, the gap between germline ends came to 7 bases. Germline V gene lookup returns CDR1 LGHDT and CDR2 YNNKEL (reference sequence). This CDR3 contains 10 residues. CDR3 residues: CASSGRALHF. In DNA form, the CDR3 reads TGTGCCAGCAGCGGCCGGGCCCTCCACTTT.